The sequence of this TCR beta chain was determined in a study of blood T cell repertoires in COVID-19. TCRdb keeps only in-frame clones here, not all; method: immunoSEQ multiplex PCR. Here the sample spans a few hundred thousand clones, about 83% being singletons. V was shortened by 0 bases and J by 6 bases, with 8 bases between the two germline ends. Germline CDR1 SGHDN, CDR2 FVKESK. The CDR3 runs 14 residues. This TCR derives from a woman under 40 with COVID-19, enrolled during active disease. The source material was peripheral blood. The chain recombines TRBV14 with TRBJ2-2, with D tentatively TRBD1 (6 bases). CDR3 nucleotide sequence: TGTGCCAGCAGCCAAGACAGGGGTGCCGGGGAGCTGTTTTTT. Its protein product is CASSQDRGAGELFF.